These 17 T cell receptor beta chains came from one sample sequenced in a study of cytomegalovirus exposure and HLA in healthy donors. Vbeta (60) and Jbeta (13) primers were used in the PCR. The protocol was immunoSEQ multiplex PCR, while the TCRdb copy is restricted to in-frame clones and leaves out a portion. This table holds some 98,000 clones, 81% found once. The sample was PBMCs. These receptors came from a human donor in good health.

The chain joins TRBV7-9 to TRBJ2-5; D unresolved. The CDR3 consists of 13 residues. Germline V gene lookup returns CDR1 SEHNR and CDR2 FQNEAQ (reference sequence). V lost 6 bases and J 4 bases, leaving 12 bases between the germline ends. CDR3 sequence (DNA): TGTGCCAGCAGTCCCGACATTGCAGAGACCCAGTACTTC. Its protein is CASSPDIAETQYF.

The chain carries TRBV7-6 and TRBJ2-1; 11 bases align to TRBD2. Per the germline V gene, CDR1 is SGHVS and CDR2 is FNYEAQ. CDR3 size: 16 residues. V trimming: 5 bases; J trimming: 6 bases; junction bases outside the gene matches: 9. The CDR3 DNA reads TGTGCCAGCAGCCTAGAACTAGCGGGAGTTCGCAATGAGCAGTTCTTC. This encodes CASSLELAGVRNEQFF.

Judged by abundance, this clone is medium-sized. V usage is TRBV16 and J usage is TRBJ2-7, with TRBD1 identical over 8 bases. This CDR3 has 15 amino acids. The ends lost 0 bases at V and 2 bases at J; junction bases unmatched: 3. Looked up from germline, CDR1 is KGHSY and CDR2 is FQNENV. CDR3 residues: CASSQSWTGPYEQYF. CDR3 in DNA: TGTGCCAGCAGCCAATCGTGGACAGGGCCCTACGAGCAGTACTTC.

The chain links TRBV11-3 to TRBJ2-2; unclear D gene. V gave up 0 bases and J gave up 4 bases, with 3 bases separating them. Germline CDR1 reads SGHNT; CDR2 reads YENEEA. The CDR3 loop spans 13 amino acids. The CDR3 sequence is CASSLDFTGELFF. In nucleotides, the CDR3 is TGTGCCAGCAGCTTAGACTTCACCGGGGAGCTGTTTTTT.

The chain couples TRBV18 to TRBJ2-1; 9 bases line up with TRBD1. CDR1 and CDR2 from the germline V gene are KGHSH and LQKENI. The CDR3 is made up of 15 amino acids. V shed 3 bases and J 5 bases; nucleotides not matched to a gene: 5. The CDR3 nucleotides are TGTGCCAGCTCACCCACGGGACAGGGTAACAATGAGCAGTTCTTC. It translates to CASSPTGQGNNEQFF. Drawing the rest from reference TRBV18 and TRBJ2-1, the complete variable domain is NAGVMQNPRHLVRRRGQEARLRCSPMKGHSHVYWYRQLPEEGLKFMVYLQKENIIDESGMPKERFSAEFPKEGPSILRIQQVVRGDSAAYFCASSPTGQGNNEQFFGPGTRLTVL.

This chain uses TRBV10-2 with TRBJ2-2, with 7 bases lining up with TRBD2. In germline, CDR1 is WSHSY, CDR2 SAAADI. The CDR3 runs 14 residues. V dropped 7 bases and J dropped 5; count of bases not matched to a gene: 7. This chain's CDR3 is CASIGGGRTGELFF. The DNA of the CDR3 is TGCGCCAGCATTGGCGGGGGAAGGACCGGGGAGCTGTTTTTT.

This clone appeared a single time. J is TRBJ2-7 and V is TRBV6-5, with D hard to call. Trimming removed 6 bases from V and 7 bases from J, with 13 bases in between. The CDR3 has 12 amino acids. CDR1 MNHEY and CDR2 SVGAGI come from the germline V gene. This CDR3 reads CASSSTPPEQYF. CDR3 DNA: TGTGCCAGCAGCTCGACACCCCCGGAGCAGTACTTC.

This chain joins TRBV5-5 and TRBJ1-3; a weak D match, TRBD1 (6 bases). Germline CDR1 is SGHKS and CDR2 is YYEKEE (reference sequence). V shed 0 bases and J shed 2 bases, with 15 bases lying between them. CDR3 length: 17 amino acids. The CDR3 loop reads CASSLADSPGAGNTIYF. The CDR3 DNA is TGTGCCAGCAGCTTGGCTGACAGCCCAGGGGCTGGAAACACCATATATTTT.

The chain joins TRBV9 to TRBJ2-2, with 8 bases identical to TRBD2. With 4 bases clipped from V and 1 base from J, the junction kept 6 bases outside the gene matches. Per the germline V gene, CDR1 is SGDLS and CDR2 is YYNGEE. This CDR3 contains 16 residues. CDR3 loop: CASSPSGRRNTGELFF. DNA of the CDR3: TGTGCCAGCAGCCCGAGCGGGAGAAGGAACACCGGGGAGCTGTTTTTT.

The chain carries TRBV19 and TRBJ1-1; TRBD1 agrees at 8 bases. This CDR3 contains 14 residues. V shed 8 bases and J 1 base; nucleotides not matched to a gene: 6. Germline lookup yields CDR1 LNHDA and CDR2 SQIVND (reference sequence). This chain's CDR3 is CASRQQGGNTEAFF. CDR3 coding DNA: TGTGCCAGTCGACAACAGGGGGGGAACACTGAAGCTTTCTTT.

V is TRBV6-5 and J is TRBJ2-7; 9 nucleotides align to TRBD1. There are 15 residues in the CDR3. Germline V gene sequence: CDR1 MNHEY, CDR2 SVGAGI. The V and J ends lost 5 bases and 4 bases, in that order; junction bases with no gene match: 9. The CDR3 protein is CASSLGGQGKYEQYF. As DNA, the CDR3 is TGTGCCAGCAGTCTCGGGGGACAGGGAAAATACGAGCAGTACTTC.

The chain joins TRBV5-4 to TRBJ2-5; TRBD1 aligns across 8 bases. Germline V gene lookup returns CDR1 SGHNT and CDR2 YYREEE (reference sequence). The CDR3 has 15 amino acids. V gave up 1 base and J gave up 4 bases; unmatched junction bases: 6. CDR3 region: CASSLRATGGETQYF. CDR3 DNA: TGTGCCAGCAGCTTGAGGGCAACAGGGGGAGAGACCCAGTACTTC.

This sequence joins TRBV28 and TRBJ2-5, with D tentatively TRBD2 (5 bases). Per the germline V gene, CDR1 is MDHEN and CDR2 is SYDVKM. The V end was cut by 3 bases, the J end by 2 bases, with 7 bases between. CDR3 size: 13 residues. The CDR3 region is CASSFGGQETQYF. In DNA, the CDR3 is TGTGCCAGCAGTTTTGGAGGACAAGAGACCCAGTACTTC.

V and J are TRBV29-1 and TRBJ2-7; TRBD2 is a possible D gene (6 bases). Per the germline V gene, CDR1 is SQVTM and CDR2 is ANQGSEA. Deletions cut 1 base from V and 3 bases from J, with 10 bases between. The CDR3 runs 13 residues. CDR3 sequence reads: CSVEGRGGYEQYF. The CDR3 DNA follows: TGCAGCGTTGAAGGACGGGGAGGCTACGAGCAGTACTTC.

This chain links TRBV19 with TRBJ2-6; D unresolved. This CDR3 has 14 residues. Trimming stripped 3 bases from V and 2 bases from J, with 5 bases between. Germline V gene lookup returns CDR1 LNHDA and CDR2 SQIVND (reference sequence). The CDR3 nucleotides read TGTGCCAGTAGTATTATCGCTGGGGCCAACGTCCTGACTTTC. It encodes CASSIIAGANVLTF.

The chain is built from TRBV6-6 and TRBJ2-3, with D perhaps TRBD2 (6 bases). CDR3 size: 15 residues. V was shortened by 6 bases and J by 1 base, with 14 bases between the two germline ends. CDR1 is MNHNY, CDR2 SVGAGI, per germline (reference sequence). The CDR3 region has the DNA TGTGCCAGCAGACCTGATTGGAGGGGCACAGATACGCAGTATTTT. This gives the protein CASRPDWRGTDTQYF.

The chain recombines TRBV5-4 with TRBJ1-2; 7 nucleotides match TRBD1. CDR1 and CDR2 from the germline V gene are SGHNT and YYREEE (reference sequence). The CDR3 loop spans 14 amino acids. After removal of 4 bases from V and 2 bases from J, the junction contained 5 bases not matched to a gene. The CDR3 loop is CASSPVGQNYGYTF. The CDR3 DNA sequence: TGTGCCAGCAGCCCGGTGGGACAGAACTATGGCTACACCTTC.